These 4 T cell receptor beta chains share one sample of origin, sequenced in a study of cytomegalovirus exposure and HLA in healthy donors. PCR employed 60 Vbeta and 13 Jbeta primers. Here immunoSEQ multiplex PCR was the method, and the copy in TCRdb shows in-frame clones only, minus some. In the table there are about 140,000 clones, approximately 80% of which are singletons. The sample comprised PBMCs. Source of these receptors: a woman in her forties in good health and CMV-seronegative.

The chain is built from TRBV6-5 and TRBJ1-2; 7 positions match TRBD1. The ends lost 10 bases at V and 5 bases at J; junction bases unmatched: 16. CDR1 and CDR2 from the germline V gene are MNHEY and SVGAGI. The CDR3 totals 15 residues. The DNA for the CDR3 is TGTGCCACCCTAACAGGGGCCACAGAGGGATATGGCTACACCTTC. Its translation is CATLTGATEGYGYTF.

This clone was counted only a few times. DNA for the CDR3: TGTGCCAGCAGTTTACTAGCGGGACTAGCGGGGAACGAGCAGTACTTC. Protein sequence: CASSLLAGLAGNEQYF. The chain joins TRBV27 to TRBJ2-7; 13 nucleotides align to TRBD2. V lost 2 bases, J lost 5 bases, and 6 bases stayed unmatched. Looked up from germline, CDR1 is MNHEY and CDR2 is SMNVEV (reference sequence). This CDR3 is built from 16 residues.

This sequence joins TRBV13 and TRBJ2-5; TRBD2 is a possible D gene (7 bases). The CDR3 sequence is 17 residues long. Germline V gene data show CDR1 as PRHDT and CDR2 as FYEKMQ (reference sequence). V was cut by 5 bases and J by 0 bases, with 19 bases left in between. CDR3 bases: TGTGCCAGCAGCCTCTTAGGGGGGGGTTTGTACCAAGAGACCCAGTACTTC. Translated: CASSLLGGGLYQETQYF.

This clone was recorded once. The J gene is TRBJ1-4, the V gene TRBV28; D not certain. V dropped 6 bases and J dropped 7 bases, with 6 bases sitting between them. There are 11 residues in the CDR3. Germline assignment: CDR1 MDHEN and CDR2 SYDVKM. The DNA of the CDR3 is TGTGCCAGCAGGGTAGTTGAAAAACTGTTTTTT. This gives the protein CASRVVEKLFF.